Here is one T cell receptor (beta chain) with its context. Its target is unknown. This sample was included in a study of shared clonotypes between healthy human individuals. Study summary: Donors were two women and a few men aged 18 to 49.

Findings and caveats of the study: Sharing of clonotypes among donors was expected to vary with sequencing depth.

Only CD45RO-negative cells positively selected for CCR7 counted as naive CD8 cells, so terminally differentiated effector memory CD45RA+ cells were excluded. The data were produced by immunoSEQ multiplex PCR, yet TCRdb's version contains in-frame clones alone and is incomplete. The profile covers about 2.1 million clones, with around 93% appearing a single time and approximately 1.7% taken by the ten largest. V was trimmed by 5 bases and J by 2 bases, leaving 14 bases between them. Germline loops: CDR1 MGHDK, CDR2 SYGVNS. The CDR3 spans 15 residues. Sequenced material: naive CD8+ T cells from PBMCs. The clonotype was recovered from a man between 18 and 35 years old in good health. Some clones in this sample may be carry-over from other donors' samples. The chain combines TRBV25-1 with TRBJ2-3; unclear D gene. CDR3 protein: CASSLKAWNTDTQYF. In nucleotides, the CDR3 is TGTGCCAGCAGTCTCAAAGCCTGGAACACAGATACGCAGTATTTT.